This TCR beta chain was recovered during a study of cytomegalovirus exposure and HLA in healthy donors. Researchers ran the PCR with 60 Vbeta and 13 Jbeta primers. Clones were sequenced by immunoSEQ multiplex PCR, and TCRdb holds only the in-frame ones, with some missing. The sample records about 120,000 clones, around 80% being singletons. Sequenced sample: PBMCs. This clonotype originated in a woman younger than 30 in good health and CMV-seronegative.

The CDR3 sequence is CASSIDRVGDSPLHF. CDR3 DNA sequence: TGTGCCAGTAGTATAGATCGGGTAGGAGATTCACCCCTCCACTTT. V and J are TRBV19 and TRBJ1-6; D unclear. The CDR3 covers 15 residues. Germline CDR1 is LNHDA and CDR2 is SQIVND (reference sequence). The ends were cut back, 0 bases at V and 8 bases at J, with 11 bases in the middle. Filled out from reference TRBV19 and TRBJ1-6, the complete variable domain reads DGGITQSPKYLFRKEGQNVTLSCEQNLNHDAMYWYRQDPGQGLRLIYYSQIVNDFQKGDIAEGYSVSREKKESFPLTVTSAQKNPTAFYLCASSIDRVGDSPLHFGNGTRLTVT.